This T cell receptor beta chain was retrieved from a study of T cell repertoires in cytomegalovirus infection. As for the study in general: Peptides in the study included HLA-C-restricted and HLA-B-restricted CMV epitopes. Public TCR beta signatures marked donors with CMV infection and the matching HLA. Findings and caveats of the study: Across the ex vivo response, the dominant clonotypes were HLA-C-restricted CMV-specific TCR beta clonotypes.

Remarks on this clonotype: The target antigen is unknown.

Germline CDR1 and CDR2: MNHEY and SMNVEV (reference sequence). The CDR3 length is 14 residues. V was shortened by 6 bases and J by 7 bases, with 13 bases between the two germline ends. TCRdb independently ran MiXCR on the reads; one entry per CDR3 protein. The top ten clones hold roughly 18% of a sample with 640,000 or so distinct CDR3 sequences, approximately 33% of them seen once. This specimen consisted of cultured PBMCs, obtained from culture after CMV antigen stimulation. V and J are TRBV27 and TRBJ1-6; D gene unclear. The receptor was isolated from a human donor in good health (CMV status not recorded). Some clones in this sample may be carry-over from other donors' samples. The CDR3 spells CASSRVPGNSPLHF. The CDR3 nucleotides read TGTGCCAGCAGCCGCGTCCCCGGGAATTCACCCCTCCACTTT.